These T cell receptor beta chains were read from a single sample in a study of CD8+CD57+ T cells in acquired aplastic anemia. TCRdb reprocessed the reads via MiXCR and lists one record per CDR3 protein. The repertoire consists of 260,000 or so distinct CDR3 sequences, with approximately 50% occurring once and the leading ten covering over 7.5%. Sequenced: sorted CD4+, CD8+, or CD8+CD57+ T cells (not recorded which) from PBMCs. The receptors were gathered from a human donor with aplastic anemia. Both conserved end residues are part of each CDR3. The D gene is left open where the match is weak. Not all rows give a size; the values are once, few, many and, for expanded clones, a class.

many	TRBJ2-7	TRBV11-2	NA	CASSLIYEQYF	TGTGCCAGCAGCTTGATCTACGAGCAGTACTTC
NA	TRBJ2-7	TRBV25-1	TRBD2	CASSELGGGRGSYEQYF	TGTGCCAGCAGTGAATTGGGCGGGGGGCGCGGCTCCTACGAGCAGTACTTC
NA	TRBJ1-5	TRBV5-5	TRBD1	CASSYRQGYQPQHF	TGTGCCAGCAGCTACCGACAGGGGTACCAGCCCCAGCATTTT
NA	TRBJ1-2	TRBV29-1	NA	CSVELQGPFYGYTF	TGCAGCGTTGAGCTTCAGGGTCCCTTCTATGGCTACACCTTC
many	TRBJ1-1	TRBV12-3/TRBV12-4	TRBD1	CASSFGGTGPFF	TGTGCCAGCTCCTTCGGCGGGACAGGGCCTTTCTTT
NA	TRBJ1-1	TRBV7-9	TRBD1	CASWDRGQGFTEAFF	TGTGCCAGTTGGGACCGGGGACAGGGATTCACTGAAGCTTTCTTT
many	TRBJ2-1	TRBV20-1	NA	CSASGGPHEQFF	TGCAGTGCTTCCGGGGGGCCCCATGAGCAGTTCTTC
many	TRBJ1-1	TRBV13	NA	CASSLEGHRNTEAFF	TGTGCCAGCAGCTTAGAGGGACACCGGAACACTGAAGCTTTCTTT
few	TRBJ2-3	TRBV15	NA	CATSSLPGGRGTDTQYF	TGTGCCACCAGCAGCCTCCCCGGGGGGCGAGGCACAGATACGCAGTATTTT
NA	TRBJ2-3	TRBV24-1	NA	CATSDPSGSTDTQYF	TGTGCCACCAGTGACCCAAGCGGGAGCACAGATACGCAGTATTTT
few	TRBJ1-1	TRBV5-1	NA	CASSLGTGRGVLNTEAFF	TGCGCCAGCAGCTTGGGTACAGGGCGGGGGGTGCTGAACACTGAAGCTTTCTTT
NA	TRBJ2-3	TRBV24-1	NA	CATSDPVRVADTQYF	TGTGCCACCAGTGACCCCGTGAGGGTGGCAGATACGCAGTATTTT
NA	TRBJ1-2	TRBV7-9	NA	CASSLVGSYYGYTF	TGTGCCAGCAGCTTGGTCGGCAGCTACTATGGCTACACCTTC
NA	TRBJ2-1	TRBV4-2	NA	CASSQSLGGNEQFF	TGTGCCAGCAGCCAAAGCCTGGGAGGAAATGAGCAGTTCTTC
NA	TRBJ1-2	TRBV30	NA	CAYLPGLGYGYTF	TGTGCCTACCTGCCGGGACTTGGCTATGGCTACACCTTC
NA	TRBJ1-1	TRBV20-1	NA	CSASGLSDTEAFF	TGCAGTGCTTCGGGACTTTCGGACACTGAAGCTTTCTTT
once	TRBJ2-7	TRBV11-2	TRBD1	CASSTPGQGRYEQYF	TGTGCCAGTAGTACCCCGGGACAGGGACGCTACGAGCAGTACTTC
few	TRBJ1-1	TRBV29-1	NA	CSVHRANTEAFF	TGCAGCGTCCACAGGGCGAACACTGAAGCTTTCTTT
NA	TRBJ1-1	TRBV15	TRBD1	CATSSLEGQGQFTEAFF	TGTGCCACCAGCAGCCTCGAAGGACAGGGACAGTTCACTGAAGCTTTCTTT
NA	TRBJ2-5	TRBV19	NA	CASSTGPVYQETQYF	TGTGCCAGTAGTACCGGACCGGTATACCAAGAGACCCAGTACTTC
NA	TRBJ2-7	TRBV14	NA	CASSRQGSRYEQYF	TGTGCCAGCAGCCGGCAGGGGAGTCGGTACGAGCAGTACTTC
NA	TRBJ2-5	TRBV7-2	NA	CASSLPSRSPQETQYF	TGTGCCAGCAGCCTCCCCTCCCGAAGCCCCCAAGAGACCCAGTACTTC
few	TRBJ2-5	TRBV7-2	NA	CASSRLEGTQYF	TGTGCCAGCAGCCGACTCGAGGGGACCCAGTACTTC
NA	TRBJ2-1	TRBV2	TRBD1	CASRNGQGRNSYNEQFF	TGTGCCAGCAGGAATGGACAGGGGAGAAACTCCTACAATGAGCAGTTCTTC
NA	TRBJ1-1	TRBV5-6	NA	CASSLGVPNTEAFF	TGTGCCAGCAGCTTGGGGGTCCCGAACACTGAAGCTTTCTTT
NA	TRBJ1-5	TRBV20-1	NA	CSARDGREKNEHF	TGCAGTGCTAGAGATGGTCGGGAGAAGAATGAGCATTTT
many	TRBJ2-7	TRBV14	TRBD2	CASSQGGGRIDEQYF	TGTGCCAGCAGCCAAGGGGGCGGGAGGATCGACGAGCAGTACTTC
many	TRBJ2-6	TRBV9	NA	CASSGTGVESGANVLTF	TGTGCCAGCAGCGGTACGGGGGTAGAGTCTGGGGCCAACGTCCTGACTTTC
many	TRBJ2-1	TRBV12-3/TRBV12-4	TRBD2	CASSLFLAGSYNEQFF	TGTGCCAGCAGTTTATTCCTAGCGGGATCCTACAATGAGCAGTTCTTC
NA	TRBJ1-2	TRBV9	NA	CASSQGDGGYYGYTF	TGTGCCAGCAGCCAAGGCGACGGGGGTTACTATGGCTACACCTTC
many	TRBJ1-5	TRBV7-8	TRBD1	CASSRGQGNQPQHF	TGTGCCAGCAGCCGGGGACAGGGAAATCAGCCCCAGCATTTT
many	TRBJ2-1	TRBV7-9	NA	CASSGFRGSSYNEQFF	TGTGCCAGCAGCGGCTTCCGGGGGAGCTCCTACAATGAGCAGTTCTTC
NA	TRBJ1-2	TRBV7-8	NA	CASSLAVTYGYTF	TGTGCCAGCAGCCTAGCGGTGACCTATGGCTACACCTTC
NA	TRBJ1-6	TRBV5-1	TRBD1	CASSLTGTGVNSPLHF	TGCGCCAGCAGCCTTACCGGGACAGGGGTCAATTCACCCCTCCACTTT
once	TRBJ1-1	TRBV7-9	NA	CASTLEGGNTEAFF	TGTGCCAGCACCTTAGAAGGGGGGAACACTGAAGCTTTCTTT
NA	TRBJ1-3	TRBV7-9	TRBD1	CASSLGSTGVGNTIYF	TGTGCCAGCAGCTTAGGGTCGACAGGGGTCGGAAACACCATATATTTT
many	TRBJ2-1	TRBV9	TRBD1	CASSVTGSPYNEQFF	TGTGCCAGCAGCGTGACAGGGTCCCCCTACAATGAGCAGTTCTTC